The 27 T cell receptor beta chains listed next were all sequenced from one sample in a study of graft-versus-host responses after intestinal transplantation. Sequencing used immunoSEQ multiplex PCR; TCRdb keeps in-frame clones, though not all of them. The data contain 45,000 to 55,000 clones, approximately 95% of them seen just once; the ten biggest clones take up roughly 6%. Material: PBMCs, obtained approximately 740 days after a first intestinal transplant, on the day of a second. These receptors all come from a human patient who received an intestinal transplant, so some T cells may come from the graft donor.

This rearrangement joins TRBV9 to TRBJ2-3; 12 positions agree with TRBD2. CDR3 size: 15 residues. Germline V gene lookup returns CDR1 SGDLS and CDR2 YYNGEE. J was trimmed by 9 bases and V by 3 bases; bases with no gene match: 8. The CDR3 DNA reads as TGTGCCAGCAGCGCCACTAGCGGGAGGAGTAACACGCAGTATTTT. Its translation is CASSATSGRSNTQYF.

On this clone: Here the CDR3 omits its conserved ending phenylalanine or tryptophan, so a read error is the likely source. As DNA, the CDR3 is TGCGCCAGCAGCTTGGGCAGCCGCGAAGAGCAGTACCTC. Its translation: CASSLGSREEQYL. This rearrangement joins TRBV5-1 to TRBJ2-7; no clear D gene. The V end lost 0 bases, the J end lost 7 bases, and 11 bases lay between the germline ends. The CDR3 totals 13 residues. The germline V gene has CDR1 SGHRS and CDR2 YFSETQ.

The genes are TRBV4-2 and TRBJ2-1; TRBD2 aligns across 11 bases. This CDR3 is built from 16 residues. Germline CDR1 is LGHNA and CDR2 is YNFKEQ. J gave up 7 bases and V 0 bases, and 5 bases lay outside the gene matches. The DNA for the CDR3 is TGTGCCAGCAGCCAAGATGTCACTAGCGGGAGTAATGAGCAGTTCTTC. Amino acid sequence: CASSQDVTSGSNEQFF.

The chain carries TRBV28 and TRBJ1-2; D is perhaps TRBD1 (6 bases). The CDR3 runs 16 residues. CDR1 and CDR2 (germline): MDHEN, SYDVKM. Trimming took 5 bases from V and 0 from J, leaving 16 bases between them. The CDR3 nucleotides read TGTGCCAGCAGTCCCGGACAGTTGTCGGCTAACTATGGCTACACCTTC. Its translation: CASSPGQLSANYGYTF.

This chain links TRBV7-3 with TRBJ1-1; 9 bases align to TRBD1. Trimming took 0 bases from V and 6 from J; bases not matched to a gene: 8. The germline V gene encodes CDR1 SGHTA and CDR2 FQGTGA. The CDR3 is made up of 16 amino acids. CDR3 in DNA: TGTGCCAGCAGCTTAACTCCCGGGACAGGGATCGCTGAAGCTTTCTTT. Translated: CASSLTPGTGIAEAFF.

V usage is TRBV28 and J usage is TRBJ2-7, with D possibly TRBD2 on 6 matching bases. The CDR3 has 14 residues. Trimming removed 3 bases from V and 2 bases from J, with 11 bases in between. Germline V lookup: CDR1 MDHEN, CDR2 SYDVKM. This chain's CDR3 is CASSLGLPAYEQYF. In DNA, the CDR3 is TGTGCCAGCAGTTTGGGACTTCCCGCCTACGAGCAGTACTTC.

In its sample, this clone was seen a few times. This sequence joins TRBV2 and TRBJ2-7, with no clear D. This CDR3 region has 10 residues. V lost 4 bases to trimming and J lost 7 bases, with 5 bases between them. CDR1 and CDR2 from the germline V gene are SNHLY and FYNNEI. CDR3 nucleotides: TGTGCCAGCAGTGGGCGAGAGCAGTACTTC. Translating gives CASSGREQYF.

The chain combines TRBV6-5 with TRBJ2-5, with D perhaps matching TRBD1 (6 bases). In germline, CDR1 is MNHEY, CDR2 SVGAGI. With 4 bases removed from V and 1 base from J, the gap between germline ends came to 13 bases. This CDR3 is 15 amino acids long. The CDR3 DNA follows: TGTGCCAGCAGTTCCTCGGACAGTATCCAAGAGACCCAGTACTTC. It encodes CASSSSDSIQETQYF.

This chain links TRBV15 with TRBJ2-3; D possibly corresponds to TRBD1 (5 bases). V lost 5 bases to trimming and J lost 7 bases, with 13 bases between them. Germline CDR1 LNHNV, CDR2 YYDKDF (reference sequence). The CDR3 spans 13 residues. The CDR3 region has the DNA TGTGCCACCAGCTTAGACAAGGGGTATACGCAGTATTTT. Translated: CATSLDKGYTQYF.

The V call is TRBV19, the J call TRBJ2-7; 9 bases are shared with TRBD2. V trimming: 2 bases; J trimming: 6 bases; junction bases outside the gene matches: 5. This CDR3 is built from 14 residues. The germline V gene encodes CDR1 LNHDA and CDR2 SQIVND (reference sequence). CDR3 in amino acids: CASSITSGRIEQYF. The CDR3 DNA follows: TGTGCCAGTAGTATAACTAGCGGGCGTATCGAGCAGTACTTC.

V usage is TRBV11-3 and J usage is TRBJ2-3; D is possibly TRBD2 (6 bases). CDR1 and CDR2 from the germline V gene are SGHNT and YENEEA. Trimming stripped 4 bases from V and 1 base from J, with 18 bases between. The CDR3 is 17 amino acids. This CDR3 is CASSSQPYSGGTDTQYF. The CDR3, as DNA: TGTGCCAGCAGCTCCCAGCCTTATAGCGGAGGCACAGATACGCAGTATTTT. Together with reference TRBV11-3 and TRBJ2-3, the CDR3 gives the full variable domain: EAGVVQSPRYKIIEKKQPVAFWCNPISGHNTLYWYLQNLGQGPELLIRYENEEAVDDSQLPKDRFSAERLKGVDSTLKIQPAELGDSAVYLCASSSQPYSGGTDTQYFGPGTRLTVL.

V usage is TRBV18 and J usage is TRBJ1-1; tentative D call: TRBD1 (6 bases). From germline, CDR1 is KGHSH and CDR2 LQKENI. V was shortened by 4 bases and J by 1 base, with 13 bases between the two germline ends. CDR3 length: 15 amino acids. CDR3 region: CASSQQGSENTEAFF. CDR3 nucleotide sequence: TGTGCCAGCTCACAACAGGGATCGGAGAACACTGAAGCTTTCTTT.

The chain is built from TRBV9 and TRBJ2-7; D gene uncertain. Trimming left V 4 bases short and J 2 bases short, with 10 bases between. The CDR3 covers 13 residues. From germline, CDR1 is SGDLS and CDR2 YYNGEE. CDR3 protein: CASSLDTPYEQYF. The CDR3 bases are TGTGCCAGCAGCCTCGACACCCCCTACGAGCAGTACTTC.

The chain recombines TRBV11-3 with TRBJ2-1; no reliable D call. This CDR3 is 13 amino acids long. With 0 bases removed from V and 6 bases from J, the gap between germline ends came to 6 bases. The V gene's germline CDR1 is SGHNT and CDR2 YENEEA. The CDR3 is CASSLDVSNEQFF. The CDR3 nucleotides are TGTGCCAGCAGCTTAGATGTCAGCAATGAGCAGTTCTTC.

The chain recombines TRBV6-5 with TRBJ1-2, with D tentatively TRBD1 (5 bases). V lost 3 bases to trimming and J lost 8 bases, with 13 bases between them. The CDR3 spans 13 residues. Per the germline V gene, CDR1 is MNHEY and CDR2 is SVGAGI. Here the CDR3 DNA reads TGTGCCAGCAGTTATTCAGGGATTGAGGGCTACACCTTC. As protein: CASSYSGIEGYTF.

This chain links TRBV19 with TRBJ2-1; 8 bases line up with TRBD1. Germline values: CDR1 LNHDA, CDR2 SQIVND (reference sequence). Germline trimming cut 6 bases from V and 0 bases from J; bases unmatched to any gene: 4. The CDR3 totals 15 residues. Here the CDR3 reads CASSGTGPSYNEQFF. The CDR3 nucleotides are TGTGCCAGTAGCGGGACAGGTCCCTCCTACAATGAGCAGTTCTTC.

CDR3 in amino acids: CASSYASGGAKREQYF. The CDR3 coding sequence is TGTGCCAGCAGTTACGCTAGTGGGGGGGCCAAACGCGAGCAGTACTTC. The J gene is TRBJ2-7, the V gene TRBV6-5; maybe TRBD2 (7 bases). Germline CDR1 is MNHEY and CDR2 is SVGAGI. CDR3 length: 16 amino acids. Trimming took 2 bases from V and 6 from J, leaving 20 bases between them.

The gene calls are TRBV6-5 and TRBJ2-5, with D maybe TRBD1 (6 bases). The CDR3 contains 12 residues. Germline CDR1 MNHEY, CDR2 SVGAGI. The ends were cut back, 11 bases at V and 5 bases at J, with 15 bases in the middle. The CDR3 sequence: CAVRGGRETQYF. The CDR3 nucleotides read TGTGCCGTACGAGGGGGACGGGAGACCCAGTACTTC.

V and J are TRBV29-1 and TRBJ2-7; 13 bases fit TRBD2. The length of the CDR3 is 14 residues. CDR1 and CDR2 (germline): SQVTM, ANQGSEA. The CDR3, as DNA: TGCAATCGGACTAGCGGGAGAGAATCCTACGAGCAGTACTTC. It codes for CNRTSGRESYEQYF.

To note about this clone: A junction boundary mismatches the germline segment, possibly from a read error. The chain carries TRBV7-7 and TRBJ2-2; D is possibly TRBD2 (5 bases). The length of the CDR3 is 14 residues. The germline CDR1 and CDR2 sequences are SSHAT and FNYEAQ (reference sequence). CDR3 amino acids: CASSLVEGAGELFF. The CDR3 bases are TGTGCTAGCAGCTTAGTAGAGGGAGCGGGGGAGCTGTTTTTT.

V usage is TRBV6-5 and J usage is TRBJ1-1; no definite D call. V was pared by 8 bases and J by 5 bases, with 12 bases between. CDR3 length: 12 amino acids. Germline V gene sequence: CDR1 MNHEY, CDR2 SVGAGI. The CDR3 spells CASASRETEAFF. The CDR3 bases are TGTGCCAGCGCCTCAAGGGAAACTGAAGCTTTCTTT.

The CDR3 nucleotides are TGTGCCAGCAGTTTTGGTGGTGGTGGAAACATTCAGTACTTC. The encoded protein is CASSFGGGGNIQYF. The chain couples TRBV28 to TRBJ2-4; D is ambiguous. V was pared by 3 bases and J by 6 bases, with 12 bases between. In germline, CDR1 is MDHEN, CDR2 SYDVKM. The CDR3 is 14 amino acids.

A note on this clone: Other DNA variants within this sample encode the same CDR3. This chain joins TRBV7-3 and TRBJ2-1, with 7 bases lining up with TRBD2. There are 15 residues in the CDR3. Trimming took 1 base from V and 0 from J; bases not matched to a gene: 0. The V gene's germline CDR1 is SGHTA and CDR2 FQGTGA. The CDR3: CASSLSGSSYNEQFF. The CDR3 DNA reads as TGTGCCAGCAGCTTAAGCGGGAGCTCCTACAATGAGCAGTTCTTC. The whole variable domain, filled in from reference TRBV7-3 and TRBJ2-1, reads GAGVSQTPSNKVTEKGKYVELRCDPISGHTALYWYRQSLGQGPEFLIYFQGTGAADDSGLPNDRFFAVRPEGSVSTLKIQRTERGDSAVYLCASSLSGSSYNEQFFGPGTRLTVL.

This chain connects TRBV19 to TRBJ1-1, with D unresolved. The CDR3 sequence is 13 residues long. Germline V gene data show CDR1 as LNHDA and CDR2 as SQIVND (reference sequence). The V gene lost 6 bases and the J gene lost 1 base, with 9 bases spanning the gap. The CDR3 sequence: CASRNSGNTEAFF. The CDR3, as DNA: TGTGCCAGTAGGAACTCGGGGAACACTGAAGCTTTCTTT.

In its sample, this clone was seen a few times. The V call is TRBV5-4, the J call TRBJ2-7; D not certain. The CDR3 runs 14 residues. Germline V gene lookup returns CDR1 SGHNT and CDR2 YYREEE (reference sequence). V was cut by 0 bases and J by 0 bases, with 7 bases left in between. CDR3 sequence reads: CASSLGESSYEQYF. CDR3 nucleotides: TGTGCCAGCAGCTTGGGCGAGAGCTCCTACGAGCAGTACTTC.

The chain links TRBV7-9 to TRBJ1-4, with 11 bases identical to TRBD1. This CDR3 comprises 16 residues. Per germline, CDR1 SEHNR and CDR2 FQNEAQ (reference sequence). V gave up 4 bases and J gave up 4 bases; unmatched junction bases: 5. As DNA, the CDR3 is TGTGCCAGCAGCTCCCAGGACAGGGGGCTTAATGAAAAACTGTTTTTT. It is translated as CASSSQDRGLNEKLFF.

V usage is TRBV10-3 and J usage is TRBJ2-7; unclear D gene. The CDR3 sequence is 11 residues long. Trimming pared 8 bases from V and 7 bases from J, leaving 12 bases between. Germline CDR1 is ENHRY and CDR2 is SYGVKD. The CDR3 loop reads CAIGDLGEQYF. DNA for the CDR3: TGTGCCATCGGAGATCTGGGAGAGCAGTACTTC.